This T cell receptor beta chain was found in a study of blood T cell repertoires in COVID-19. Study summary: In each case, the material was cDNA or gDNA derived from T cells, B-cell-depleted T cells, or PBMCs.

Participant-reported clinical history was the basis for cohort assignment. How the authors handled the data: Amplification of reference gene primers was used by the study to estimate nucleated cell counts. TCRdb's table, derived via immunoSEQ multiplex PCR, lists solely in-frame clones and lacks some. V, J and clone size are taken as reported in that table, and D and trimming were inferred from the DNA itself. The table records around 250,000 clones, about 87% of them present only once. Specimen: PBMCs or T cells enriched from blood (not recorded which). The receptor was isolated from a woman between 45 and 65 years old who had recovered from COVID-19.

The CDR3 is CASSPGTPTGELFF. CDR3 in DNA: TGTGCCAGCAGTCCAGGGACTCCCACCGGGGAGCTGTTTTTT. The chain is built from TRBV27 and TRBJ2-2; tentative D call: TRBD2 (6 bases). The CDR3 contains 14 residues. The germline CDR1 and CDR2 sequences are MNHEY and SMNVEV (reference sequence). The V end lost 5 bases, the J end lost 4 bases, and 11 bases lay between the germline ends.